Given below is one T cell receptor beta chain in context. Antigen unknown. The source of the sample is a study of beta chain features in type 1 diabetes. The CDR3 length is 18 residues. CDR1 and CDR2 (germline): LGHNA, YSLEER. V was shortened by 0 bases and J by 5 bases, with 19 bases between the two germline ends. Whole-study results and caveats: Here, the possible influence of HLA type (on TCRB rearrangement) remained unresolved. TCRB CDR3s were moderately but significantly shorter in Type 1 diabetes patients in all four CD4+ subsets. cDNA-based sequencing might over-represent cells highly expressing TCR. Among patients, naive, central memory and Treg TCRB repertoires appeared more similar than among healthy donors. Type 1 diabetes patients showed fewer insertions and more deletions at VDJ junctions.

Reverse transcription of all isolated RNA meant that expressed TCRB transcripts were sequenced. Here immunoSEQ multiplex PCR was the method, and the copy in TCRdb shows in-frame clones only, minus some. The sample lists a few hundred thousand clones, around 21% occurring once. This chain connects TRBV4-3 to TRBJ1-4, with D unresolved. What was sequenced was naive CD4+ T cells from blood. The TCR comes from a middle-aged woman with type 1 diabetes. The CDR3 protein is CASSQDLTWAGRNEKLFF. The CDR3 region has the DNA TGCGCCAGCAGCCAAGATCTTACCTGGGCAGGCAGGAATGAAAAACTGTTTTTT.